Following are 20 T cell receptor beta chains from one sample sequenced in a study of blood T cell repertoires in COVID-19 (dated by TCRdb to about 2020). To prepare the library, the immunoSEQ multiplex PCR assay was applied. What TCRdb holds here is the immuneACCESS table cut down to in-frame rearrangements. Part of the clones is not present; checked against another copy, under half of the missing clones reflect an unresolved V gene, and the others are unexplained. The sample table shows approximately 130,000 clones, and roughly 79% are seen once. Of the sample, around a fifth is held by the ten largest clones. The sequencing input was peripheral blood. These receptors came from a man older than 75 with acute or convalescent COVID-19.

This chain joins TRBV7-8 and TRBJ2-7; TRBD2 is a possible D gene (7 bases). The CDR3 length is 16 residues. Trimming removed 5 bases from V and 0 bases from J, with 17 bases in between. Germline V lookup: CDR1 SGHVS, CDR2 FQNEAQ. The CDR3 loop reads CASSEGGVTSSYEQYF. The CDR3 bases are TGTGCCAGCAGCGAGGGGGGGGTAACGAGCTCCTACGAGCAGTACTTC.

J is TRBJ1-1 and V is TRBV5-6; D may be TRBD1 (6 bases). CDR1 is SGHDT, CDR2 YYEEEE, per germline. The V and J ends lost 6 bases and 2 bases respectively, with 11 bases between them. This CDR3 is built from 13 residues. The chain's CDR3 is CASIRGTNTEAFF. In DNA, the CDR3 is TGTGCCAGCATCAGGGGTACAAACACTGAAGCTTTCTTT.

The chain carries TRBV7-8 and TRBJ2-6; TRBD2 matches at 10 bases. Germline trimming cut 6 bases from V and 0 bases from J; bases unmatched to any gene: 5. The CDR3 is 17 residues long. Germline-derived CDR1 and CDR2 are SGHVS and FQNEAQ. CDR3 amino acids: CASSLAGVTSGANVLTF. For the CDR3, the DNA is TGTGCCAGCAGTCTAGCGGGGGTTACCTCTGGGGCCAACGTCCTGACTTTC.

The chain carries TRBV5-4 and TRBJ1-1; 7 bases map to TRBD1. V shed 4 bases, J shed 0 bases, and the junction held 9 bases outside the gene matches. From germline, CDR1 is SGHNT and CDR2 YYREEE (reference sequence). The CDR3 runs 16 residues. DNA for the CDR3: TGTGCCAGCAGCCCGGGGCGACAGGGACTGAACACTGAAGCTTTCTTT. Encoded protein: CASSPGRQGLNTEAFF.

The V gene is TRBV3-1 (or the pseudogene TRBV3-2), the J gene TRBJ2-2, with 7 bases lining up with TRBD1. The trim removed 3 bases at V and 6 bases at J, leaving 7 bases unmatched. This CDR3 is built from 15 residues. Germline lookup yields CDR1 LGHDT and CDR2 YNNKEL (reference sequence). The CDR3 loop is CASSQIRGLAGELFF. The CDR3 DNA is TGTGCCAGCAGCCAGATTAGGGGGCTGGCCGGGGAGCTGTTTTTT.

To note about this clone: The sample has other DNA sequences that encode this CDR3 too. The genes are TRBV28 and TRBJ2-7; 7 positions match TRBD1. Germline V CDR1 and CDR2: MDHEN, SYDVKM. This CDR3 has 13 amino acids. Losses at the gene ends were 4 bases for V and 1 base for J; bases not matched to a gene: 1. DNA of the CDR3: TGTGCCAGCAGTTCGGGACAGTCCTACGAGCAGTACTTC. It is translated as CASSSGQSYEQYF.

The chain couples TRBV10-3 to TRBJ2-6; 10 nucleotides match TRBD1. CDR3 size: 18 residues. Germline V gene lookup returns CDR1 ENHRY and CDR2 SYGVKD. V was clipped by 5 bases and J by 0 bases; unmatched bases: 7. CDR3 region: CAISNRDRGLSGANVLTF. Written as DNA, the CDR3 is TGTGCCATCAGTAACCGGGACAGGGGACTCTCTGGGGCCAACGTCCTGACTTTC.

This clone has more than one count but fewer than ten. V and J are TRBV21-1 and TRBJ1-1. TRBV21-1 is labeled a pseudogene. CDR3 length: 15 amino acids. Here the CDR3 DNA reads TGTGCCAGCAGCCCGCGGTCCCGGAGGGGCACTGAAGCTTTCTTT. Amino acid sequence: CASSPRSRRGTEAFF.

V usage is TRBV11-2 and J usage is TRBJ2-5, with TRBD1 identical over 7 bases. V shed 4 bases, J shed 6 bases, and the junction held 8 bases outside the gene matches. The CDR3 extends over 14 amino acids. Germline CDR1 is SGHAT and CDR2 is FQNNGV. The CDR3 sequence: CASSSLQGLQTQYF. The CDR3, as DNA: TGTGCCAGCAGCTCCCTACAGGGGTTACAGACCCAGTACTTC.

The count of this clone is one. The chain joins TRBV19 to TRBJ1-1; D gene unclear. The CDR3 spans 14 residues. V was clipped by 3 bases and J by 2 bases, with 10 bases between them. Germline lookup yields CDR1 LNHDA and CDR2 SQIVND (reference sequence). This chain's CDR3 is CASSIESRNTEAFF. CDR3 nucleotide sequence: TGTGCCAGTAGTATTGAGTCCCGTAACACTGAAGCTTTCTTT.

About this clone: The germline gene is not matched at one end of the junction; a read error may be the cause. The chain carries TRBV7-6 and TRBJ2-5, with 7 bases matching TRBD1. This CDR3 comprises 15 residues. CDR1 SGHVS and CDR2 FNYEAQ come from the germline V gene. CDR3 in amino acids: CASSLGQGYAEAQYF. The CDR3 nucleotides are TGTGCCAGCAGCTTAGGACAGGGCTATGCAGAGGCCCAGTACTTC.

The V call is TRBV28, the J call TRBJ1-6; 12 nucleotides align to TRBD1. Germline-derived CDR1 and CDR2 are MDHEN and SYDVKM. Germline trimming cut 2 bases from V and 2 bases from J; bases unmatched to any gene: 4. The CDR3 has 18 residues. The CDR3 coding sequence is TGTGCCAGCAGTTTAGGGACAGGGGGCGCCGCCTATAATTCACCCCTCCACTTT. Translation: CASSLGTGGAAYNSPLHF.

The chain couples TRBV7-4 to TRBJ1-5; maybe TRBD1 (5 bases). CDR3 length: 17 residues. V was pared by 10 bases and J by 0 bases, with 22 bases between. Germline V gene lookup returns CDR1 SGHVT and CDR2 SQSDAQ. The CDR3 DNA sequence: TGTGCCAACCCCAATATGAAGGGGCGGGATAGCAATCAGCCCCAGCATTTT. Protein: CANPNMKGRDSNQPQHF.

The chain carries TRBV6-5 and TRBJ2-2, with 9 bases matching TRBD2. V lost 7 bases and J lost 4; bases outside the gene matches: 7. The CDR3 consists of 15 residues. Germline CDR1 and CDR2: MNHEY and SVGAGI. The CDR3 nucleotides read TGTGCCAGCATGGTGGCGGGGGGGAGCACCGGGGAGCTGTTTTTT. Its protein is CASMVAGGSTGELFF.

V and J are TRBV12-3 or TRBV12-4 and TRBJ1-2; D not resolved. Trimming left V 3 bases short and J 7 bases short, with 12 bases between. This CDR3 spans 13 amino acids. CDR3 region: CASSFVRLRGYTF. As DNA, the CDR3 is TGTGCCAGCAGTTTTGTCAGGTTACGTGGCTACACCTTC.

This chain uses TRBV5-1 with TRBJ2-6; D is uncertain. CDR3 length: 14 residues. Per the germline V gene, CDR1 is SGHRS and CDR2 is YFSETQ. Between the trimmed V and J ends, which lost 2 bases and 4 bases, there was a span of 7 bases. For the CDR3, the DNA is TGCGCCAGCAGCTTAATATCCGGGGCCAACGTCCTGACTTTC. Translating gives CASSLISGANVLTF. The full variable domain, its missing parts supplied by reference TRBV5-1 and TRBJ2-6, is KAGVTQTPRYLIKTRGQQVTLSCSPISGHRSVSWYQQTPGQGLQFLFEYFSETQRNKGNFPGRFSGRQFSNSRSEMNVSTLELGDSALYLCASSLISGANVLTFGAGSRLTVL.

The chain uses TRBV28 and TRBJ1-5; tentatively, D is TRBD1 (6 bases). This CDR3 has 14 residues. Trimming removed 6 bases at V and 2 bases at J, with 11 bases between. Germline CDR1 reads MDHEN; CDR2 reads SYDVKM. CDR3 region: CASRTGYRNQPQHF. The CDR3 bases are TGTGCCAGCAGAACAGGGTACCGCAATCAGCCCCAGCATTTT.

As DNA, the CDR3 is TGCGCCAGCAGCCTTAATAAGGGGGACACTGAAGCTTTCTTT. This encodes CASSLNKGDTEAFF. This chain uses TRBV4-3 with TRBJ1-1, with D maybe TRBD1 (6 bases). Per the germline V gene, CDR1 is LGHNA and CDR2 is YSLEER. The CDR3 is made up of 14 amino acids. The V gene lost 4 bases and the J gene lost 3 bases, with 12 bases spanning the gap.

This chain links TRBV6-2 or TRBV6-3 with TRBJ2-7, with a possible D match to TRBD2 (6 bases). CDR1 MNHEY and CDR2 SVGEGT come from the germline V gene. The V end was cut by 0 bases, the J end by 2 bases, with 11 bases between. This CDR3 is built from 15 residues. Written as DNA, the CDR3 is TGTGCCAGCAGTTACTCCCGCGGGAAGGCCTACGAGCAGTACTTC. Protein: CASSYSRGKAYEQYF.

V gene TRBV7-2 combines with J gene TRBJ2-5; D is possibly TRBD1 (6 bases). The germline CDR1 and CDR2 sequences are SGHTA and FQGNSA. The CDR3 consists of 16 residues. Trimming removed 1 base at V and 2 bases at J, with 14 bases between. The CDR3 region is CASSLGAGTTQETQYF. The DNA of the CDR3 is TGTGCCAGCAGCTTAGGGGCCGGGACAACACAAGAGACCCAGTACTTC.